This note documents a single T cell receptor (beta chain) sequence. These data are taken from a study of blood T cell repertoires in COVID-19. Here immunoSEQ multiplex PCR was the method, and the copy in TCRdb shows in-frame clones only, minus some. The sample has 250,000 to 300,000 clones, about 91% seen once. The CDR3 is made up of 15 amino acids. The ends were cut back, 1 base at V and 6 bases at J, with 15 bases in the middle. The V gene's germline CDR1 is MNHNS and CDR2 SASEGT. The chain joins TRBV6-1 to TRBJ1-1; maybe TRBD1 (6 bases). The clonotype originates from a human donor in a cohort exposed to, infected with or recovered from COVID-19 (not recorded which). The donor label of this sample is uncertain. The sequenced sample was PBMCs or T cells enriched from blood (not recorded which). Here the CDR3 reads CASSEGQGRFAEAFF. CDR3 nucleotides: TGTGCCAGCAGTGAAGGGCAGGGGCGCTTCGCTGAAGCTTTCTTT.